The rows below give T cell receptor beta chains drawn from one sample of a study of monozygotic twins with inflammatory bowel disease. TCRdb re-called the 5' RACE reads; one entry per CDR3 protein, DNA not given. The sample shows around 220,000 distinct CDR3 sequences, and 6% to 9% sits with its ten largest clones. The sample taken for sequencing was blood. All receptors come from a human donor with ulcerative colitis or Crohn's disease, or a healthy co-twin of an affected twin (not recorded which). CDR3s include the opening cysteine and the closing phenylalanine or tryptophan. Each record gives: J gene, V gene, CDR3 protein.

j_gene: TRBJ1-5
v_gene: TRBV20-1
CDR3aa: CSAKGQRQNSNQPQHF

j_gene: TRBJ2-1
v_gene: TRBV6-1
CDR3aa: CASSEAGHEQFF

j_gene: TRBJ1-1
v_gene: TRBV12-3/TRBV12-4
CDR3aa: CASSLIGEAFF

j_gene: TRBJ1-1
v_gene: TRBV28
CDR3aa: CASSLEQGTEAFF

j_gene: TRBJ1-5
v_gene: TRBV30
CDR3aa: CAWSTGTGKQPQHF

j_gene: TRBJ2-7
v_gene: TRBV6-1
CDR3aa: CATIDSGGQGSYEQYF

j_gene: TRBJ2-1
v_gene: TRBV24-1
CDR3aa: CATSDAPGGRPPINEQFF

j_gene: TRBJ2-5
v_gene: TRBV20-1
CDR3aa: CSARVPGGGEETQYF

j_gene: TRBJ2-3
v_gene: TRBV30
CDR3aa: CAWSLTSGSSDTQYF

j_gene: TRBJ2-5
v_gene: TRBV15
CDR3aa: CATSSQETQYF

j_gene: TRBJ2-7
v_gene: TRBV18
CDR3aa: CASSPLSGGAYEQYF

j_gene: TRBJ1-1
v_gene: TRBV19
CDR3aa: CASSSVFLGAGVEAFF

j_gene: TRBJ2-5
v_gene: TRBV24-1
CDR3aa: CATSDPTGKQETQYF

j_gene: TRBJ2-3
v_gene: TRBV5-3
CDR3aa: CARSPSTTGGSTDTQYF

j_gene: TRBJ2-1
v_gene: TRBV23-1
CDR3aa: CASSHTKPGLAGESEQFF

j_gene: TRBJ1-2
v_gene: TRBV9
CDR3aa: CASSVAQGYGYTF

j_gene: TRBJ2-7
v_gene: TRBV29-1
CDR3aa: CSVRGNYEQYF

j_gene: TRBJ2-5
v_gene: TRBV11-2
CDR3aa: CASSFLATGSKETQYF

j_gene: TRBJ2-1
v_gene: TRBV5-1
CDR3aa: CASSPPGLVNEQFF

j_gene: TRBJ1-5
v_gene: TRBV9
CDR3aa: CASSAGGGGNQPQHF

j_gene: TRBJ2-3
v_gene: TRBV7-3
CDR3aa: CASSRDRGPDTQYF

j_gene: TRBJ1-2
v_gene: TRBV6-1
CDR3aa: CASSEGMPGNYGYTF

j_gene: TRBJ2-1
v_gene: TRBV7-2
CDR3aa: CASSPRFSSGVYNEQFF

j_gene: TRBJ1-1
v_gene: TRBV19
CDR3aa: CASSTQGFGTEAFF

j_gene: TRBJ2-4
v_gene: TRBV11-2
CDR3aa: CASSPDFVIQYF

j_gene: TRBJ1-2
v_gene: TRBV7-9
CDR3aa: CASGGSPQIYGYTF

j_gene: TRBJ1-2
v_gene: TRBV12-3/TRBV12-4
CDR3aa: CASSSNRGPHGYTF

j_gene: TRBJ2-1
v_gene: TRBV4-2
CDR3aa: CASSQDLLGGGYNEQFF

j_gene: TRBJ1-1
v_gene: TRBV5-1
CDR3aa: CASSSQGWNTEAFF

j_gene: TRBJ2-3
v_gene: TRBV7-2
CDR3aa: CASSLAGWETRAEDTQYF

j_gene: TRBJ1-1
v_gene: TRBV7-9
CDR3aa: CASSQGQGVNTEAFF

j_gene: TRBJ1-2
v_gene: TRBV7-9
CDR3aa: CASSLHTTGQAYGYTF

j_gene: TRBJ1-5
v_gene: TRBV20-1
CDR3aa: CSVARGGHSNQPQHF

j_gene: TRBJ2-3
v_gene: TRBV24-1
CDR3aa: CASRDPRTDTQYF

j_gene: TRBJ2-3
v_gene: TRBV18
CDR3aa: CASSPPGDRIPDTQYF

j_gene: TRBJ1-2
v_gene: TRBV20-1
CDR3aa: CSAPFEGVFYF

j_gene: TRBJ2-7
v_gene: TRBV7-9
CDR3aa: CASSSSPGGSYEQYF

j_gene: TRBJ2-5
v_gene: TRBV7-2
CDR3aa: CASSSRDSYQETQYF

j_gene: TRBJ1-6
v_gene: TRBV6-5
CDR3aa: CASSYESEGTYNSPLHF

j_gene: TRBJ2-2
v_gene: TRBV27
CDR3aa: CASSLRGERILNTGELFF

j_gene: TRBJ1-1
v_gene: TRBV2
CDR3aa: CASSAQGEAFF

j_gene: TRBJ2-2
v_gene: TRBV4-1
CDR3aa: CASSPRSTGELFF

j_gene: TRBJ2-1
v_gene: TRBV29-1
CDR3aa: CSVEWYPSDGIYEQFF

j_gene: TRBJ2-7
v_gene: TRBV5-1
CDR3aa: CASTTVEETQYEQYF

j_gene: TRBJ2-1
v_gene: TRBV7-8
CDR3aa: CASSVDRGLGEQFF

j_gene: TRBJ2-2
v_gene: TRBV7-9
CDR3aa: CASIGQGASTGELFF

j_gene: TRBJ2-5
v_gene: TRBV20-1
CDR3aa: CSARDLGLAGVQETQYF

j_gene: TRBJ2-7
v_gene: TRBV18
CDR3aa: CASSPPSLADEQYF

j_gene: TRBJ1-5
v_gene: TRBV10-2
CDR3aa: CASSGAQNQPQHF

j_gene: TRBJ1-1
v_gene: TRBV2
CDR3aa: CARFDRANTEAFF

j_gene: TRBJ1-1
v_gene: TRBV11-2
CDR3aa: CASHPGGGPEAFF

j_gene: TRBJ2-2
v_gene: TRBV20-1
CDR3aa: CSARDPGGVGGGELFF

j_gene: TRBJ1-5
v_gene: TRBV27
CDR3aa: CASSVLRAEGINQPQHF

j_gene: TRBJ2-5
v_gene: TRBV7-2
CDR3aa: CASSFPGGPETQYF

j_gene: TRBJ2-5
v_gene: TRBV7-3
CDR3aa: CASSSWGGETQYF

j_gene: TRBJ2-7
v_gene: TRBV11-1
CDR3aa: CASSLAGEAYEQYF

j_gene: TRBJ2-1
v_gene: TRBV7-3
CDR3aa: CASSLISGEQFF

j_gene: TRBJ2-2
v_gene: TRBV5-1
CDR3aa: CASSFNGNTGELFF

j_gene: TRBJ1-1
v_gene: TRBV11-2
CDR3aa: CASSFLIRTMNTEAFF